A selection of T cell receptor beta chains follows, all from one sample in a study of regulatory T cells in long-lasting Graves disease. TCRdb reanalysed the multiplex PCR reads using MiXCR and keeps one entry per CDR3 protein. Of a few hundred thousand distinct CDR3 sequences in the sample, around a quarter were seen once. The input for sequencing was peripheral blood mononuclear cells (PBMCs), taken when the disease was refractory, from a patient treated with antithyroid drugs. The receptors stem from a female donor with Graves disease. Each CDR3 is given with its conserved first and last residue. The order of the fields is D gene, J gene, V gene, clone size, CDR3 protein, CDR3 DNA. The D gene is left open where the match is weak. Size values are once, few and many counts, or a class for expanded clones, and some rows have none.

>-|TRBJ2-7|TRBV20-1|few
CSAGPLGETYEQYF
TGCAGTGCTGGGCCCTTGGGAGAGACCTACGAGCAGTACTTC
>-|TRBJ1-1|TRBV6-2/TRBV6-3|few
CASSSIGTLNTEAFF
TGTGCCAGCAGTTCTATTGGGACATTGAACACTGAAGCTTTCTTT
>-|TRBJ1-5|TRBV6-1|few
CASLVGGPPLGQPQHF
TGTGCCAGCCTCGTTGGAGGTCCGCCATTGGGACAGCCCCAGCATTTT
>-|TRBJ2-5|TRBV28|-
CASSNVGDQETQYF
TGTGCCAGCAGTAACGTGGGTGACCAAGAGACCCAGTACTTC
>TRBD2|TRBJ2-2|TRBV20-1|few
CSAPSGRVGGELFF
TGCAGTGCTCCCAGTGGGAGGGTTGGCGGGGAGCTGTTTTTT
>TRBD1|TRBJ1-1|TRBV10-3|few
CAISERQGMNTEAFF
TGTGCCATCAGTGAAAGACAGGGGATGAACACTGAAGCTTTCTTT
>TRBD2|TRBJ2-7|TRBV28|many
CASSESGSPDEQYF
TGTGCCAGCAGCGAAAGCGGGAGTCCCGACGAGCAGTACTTC
>-|TRBJ1-1|TRBV29-1|many
CSVAPKLVGGRGAFF
TGCAGCGTTGCGCCGAAACTTGTTGGGGGTCGTGGAGCTTTCTTT
>-|TRBJ1-1|TRBV7-9|few
CASSSFTRQEGAFF
TGTGCCAGCAGCTCATTTACCCGACAGGAGGGAGCTTTCTTT
>-|TRBJ2-7|TRBV4-1|-
CASSQDMYEQYF
TGCGCCAGCAGCCAAGATATGTACGAGCAGTACTTC
>TRBD2|TRBJ2-1|TRBV6-5|-
CASSYNLAGSNEQFF
TGTGCCAGCAGTTACAACCTAGCGGGAAGCAATGAGCAGTTCTTC
>TRBD2|TRBJ2-1|TRBV28|-
CASSLVASGKNNEQFF
TGTGCCAGCAGTTTAGTGGCTAGCGGTAAAAACAATGAGCAGTTCTTC
>TRBD1|TRBJ1-2|TRBV29-1|many
CSVDQDRASGYTF
TGCAGCGTTGATCAGGACAGGGCCTCTGGCTACACCTTC
>-|TRBJ1-2|TRBV9|few
CASTPLLSKGGFYGYTF
TGTGCCAGCACCCCCCTATTGTCGAAGGGTGGATTCTATGGCTACACCTTC
>TRBD2|TRBJ2-3|TRBV10-2|few
CATRSPSGSVDTQYF
TGCGCCACCAGAAGCCCCAGCGGGAGTGTGGATACGCAGTATTTT
>TRBD1|TRBJ1-5|TRBV12-3/TRBV12-4|-
CASRYGQGAHQPQHF
TGTGCCAGCAGGTATGGACAGGGGGCTCATCAGCCCCAGCATTTT
>-|TRBJ2-2|TRBV2|many
CASASGGANTGELFF
TGTGCCAGCGCCTCGGGCGGGGCGAACACCGGGGAGCTGTTTTTT
>-|TRBJ2-5|TRBV12-3/TRBV12-4|-
CASSIQVGAQYF
TGTGCCAGCAGCATACAAGTCGGGGCCCAGTACTTC
>-|TRBJ2-7|TRBV2|many
CASSVLREQYF
TGTGCCAGCAGTGTGTTACGGGAGCAGTACTTC
>-|TRBJ2-1|TRBV20-1|-
CSARPGTFSSYNEQFF
TGCAGTGCTAGACCCGGGACTTTTTCATCCTACAATGAGCAGTTCTTC
>TRBD1|TRBJ1-1|TRBV2|few
CASSVALTGADTEAFF
TGTGCCAGCAGCGTAGCTTTGACAGGGGCGGACACTGAAGCTTTCTTT
>-|TRBJ1-5|TRBV7-9|-
CASSLAGVHQPQHF
TGTGCCAGCAGCTTAGCGGGGGTCCATCAGCCCCAGCATTTT